This T cell receptor (beta chain) is from a study of regulatory T cells in long-lasting Graves disease. Documented time point: persistent/refractory GD, antithyroid drugs over 5 years with positive TRAb. Scientists built the TCR library using RNA that was extracted from PBMCs. V shed 3 bases and J 0 bases; nucleotides not matched to a gene: 3. The germline V gene has CDR1 MGHRA and CDR2 YSYEKL. The CDR3 spans 15 residues. Construction of the TCR beta libraries employed iRepertoire HTBI primers in conjunction with Arm-PCR of CDR3 regions. TCRdb independently ran MiXCR on the multiplex PCR reads; one entry per CDR3 protein. The sample yields under 500,000 distinct CDR3 sequences, around 20% seen once.

This sample comprised peripheral blood mononuclear cells (PBMCs), obtained when the disease was refractory, from a patient treated with antithyroid drugs. The sequence derives from a female donor with Graves disease. The genes are TRBV4-1 and TRBJ2-7; the match to TRBD1 covers 9 bases. CDR3 residues: CASSQDRGASYEQYF. CDR3 in DNA: TGCGCCAGCAGCCAGGACAGGGGCGCCTCCTACGAGCAGTACTTC.